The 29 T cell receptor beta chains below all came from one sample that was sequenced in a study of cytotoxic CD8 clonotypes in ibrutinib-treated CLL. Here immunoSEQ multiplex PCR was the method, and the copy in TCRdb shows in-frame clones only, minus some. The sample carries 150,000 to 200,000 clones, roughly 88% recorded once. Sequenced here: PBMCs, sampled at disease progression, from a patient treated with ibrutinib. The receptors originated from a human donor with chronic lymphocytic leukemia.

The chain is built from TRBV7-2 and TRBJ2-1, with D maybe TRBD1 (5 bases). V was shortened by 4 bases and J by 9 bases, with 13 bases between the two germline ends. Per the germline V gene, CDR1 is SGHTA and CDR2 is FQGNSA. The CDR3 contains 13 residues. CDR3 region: CASSSERGGEQFF. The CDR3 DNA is TGTGCCAGCAGCTCCGAAAGGGGCGGTGAGCAGTTCTTC.

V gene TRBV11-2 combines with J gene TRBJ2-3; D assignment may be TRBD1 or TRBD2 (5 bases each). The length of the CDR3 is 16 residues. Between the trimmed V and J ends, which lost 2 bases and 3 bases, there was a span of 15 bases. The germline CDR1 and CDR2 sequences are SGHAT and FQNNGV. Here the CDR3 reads CASSLRTGASTDTQYF. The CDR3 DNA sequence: TGTGCCAGCAGCTTAAGAACCGGGGCATCGACAGATACGCAGTATTTT.

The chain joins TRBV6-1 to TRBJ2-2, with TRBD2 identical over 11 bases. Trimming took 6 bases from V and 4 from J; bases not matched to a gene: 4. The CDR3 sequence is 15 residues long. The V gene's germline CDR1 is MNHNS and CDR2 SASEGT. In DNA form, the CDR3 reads TGTGCCAGCAGAACTAGCGGGAGTTCCACCGGGGAGCTGTTTTTT. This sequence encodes CASRTSGSSTGELFF.

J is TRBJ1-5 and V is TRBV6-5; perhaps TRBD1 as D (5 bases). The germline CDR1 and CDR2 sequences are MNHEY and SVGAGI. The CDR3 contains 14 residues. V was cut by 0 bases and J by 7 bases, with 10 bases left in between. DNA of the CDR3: TGTGCCAGCAGTTACTCCCGGGGGATGCAGCCCCAGCATTTT. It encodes CASSYSRGMQPQHF.

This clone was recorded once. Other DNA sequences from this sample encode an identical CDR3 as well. CDR3 protein: CASSLGRSTDTQYF. The CDR3 region has the DNA TGTGCCAGCAGCTTAGGCAGGAGCACAGATACGCAGTATTTT. V and J are TRBV11-3 and TRBJ2-3; D gene ambiguous. V was shortened by 1 base and J by 0 bases, with 5 bases between the two germline ends. Germline CDR1 is SGHNT and CDR2 is YENEEA. CDR3 length equals 14 residues.

DNA for the CDR3: TGCGCCAGCAGCTTGGCGCCTTTGAACACCGGGGAGCTGTTTTTT. This sequence encodes CASSLAPLNTGELFF. The chain couples TRBV5-1 to TRBJ2-2; no clear D. In germline, CDR1 is SGHRS, CDR2 YFSETQ. This CDR3 is 15 amino acids long. V lost 0 bases to trimming and J lost 1 base, with 7 bases between them.

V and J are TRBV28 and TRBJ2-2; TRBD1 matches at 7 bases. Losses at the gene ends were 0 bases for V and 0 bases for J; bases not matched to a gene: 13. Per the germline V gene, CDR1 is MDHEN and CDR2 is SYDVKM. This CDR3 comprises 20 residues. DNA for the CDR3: TGTGCCAGCAGTTTATGGTGGATGGGACAGAACTACGCGAACACCGGGGAGCTGTTTTTT. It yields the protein CASSLWWMGQNYANTGELFF.

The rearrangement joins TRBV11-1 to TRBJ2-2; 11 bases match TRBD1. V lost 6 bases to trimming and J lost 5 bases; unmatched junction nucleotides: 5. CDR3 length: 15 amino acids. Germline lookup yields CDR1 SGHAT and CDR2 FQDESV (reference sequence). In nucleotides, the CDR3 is TGTGCCAGCAGTAGGGACAGGGGGAAGACCGGGGAGCTGTTTTTT. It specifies CASSRDRGKTGELFF.

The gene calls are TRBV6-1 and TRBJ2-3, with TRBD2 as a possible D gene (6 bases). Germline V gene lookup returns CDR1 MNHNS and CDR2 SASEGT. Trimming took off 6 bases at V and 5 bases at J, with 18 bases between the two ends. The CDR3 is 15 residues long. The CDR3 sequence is CASSPSSGVGDTQYF. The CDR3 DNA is TGTGCCAGCAGCCCCTCATCGGGGGTGGGAGATACGCAGTATTTT.

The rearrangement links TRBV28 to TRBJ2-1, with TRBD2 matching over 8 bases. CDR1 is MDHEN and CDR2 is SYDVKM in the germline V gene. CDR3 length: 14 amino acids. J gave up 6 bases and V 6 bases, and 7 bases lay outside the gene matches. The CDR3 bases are TGTGCCAGCAGGGGACTAGTGGATTCCAATGAGCAGTTCTTC. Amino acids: CASRGLVDSNEQFF. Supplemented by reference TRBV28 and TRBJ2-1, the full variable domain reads DVKVTQSSRYLVKRTGEKVFLECVQDMDHENMFWYRQDPGLGLRLIYFSYDVKMKEKGDIPEGYSVSREKKERFSLILESASTNQTSMYLCASRGLVDSNEQFFGPGTRLTVL.

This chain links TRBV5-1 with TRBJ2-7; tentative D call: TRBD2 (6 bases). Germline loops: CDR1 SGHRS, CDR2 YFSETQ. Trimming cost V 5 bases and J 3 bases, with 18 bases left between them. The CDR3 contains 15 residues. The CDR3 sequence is CASRPGLSRDYEQYF. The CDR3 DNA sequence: TGCGCCAGCAGGCCTGGCCTATCGCGGGACTACGAGCAGTACTTC.

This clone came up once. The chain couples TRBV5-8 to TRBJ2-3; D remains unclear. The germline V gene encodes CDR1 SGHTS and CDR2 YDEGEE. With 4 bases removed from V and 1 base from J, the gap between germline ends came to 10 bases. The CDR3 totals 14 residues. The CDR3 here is CASSQEIRTDTQYF. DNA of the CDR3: TGTGCCAGCAGCCAGGAAATTCGCACAGATACGCAGTATTTT.

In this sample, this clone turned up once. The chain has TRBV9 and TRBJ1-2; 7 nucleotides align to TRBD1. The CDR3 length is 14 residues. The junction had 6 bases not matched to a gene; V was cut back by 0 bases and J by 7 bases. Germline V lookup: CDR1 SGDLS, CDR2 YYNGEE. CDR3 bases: TGTGCCAGCAGCGTAGTGGCAGGGGGTGGTGGCTACACCTTC. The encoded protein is CASSVVAGGGGYTF.

DNA for the CDR3: TGTGCCAGCAGTGCCTCCCGCGGGGGCGACGCCGGGGAGCTGTTTTTT. This sequence encodes CASSASRGGDAGELFF. The rearrangement links TRBV6-4 to TRBJ2-2; TRBD2 is a possible D gene (7 bases). Trimming stripped 4 bases from V and 6 bases from J, with 18 bases between. The germline CDR1 and CDR2 sequences are MRHNA and SNTAGT. The CDR3 covers 16 residues.

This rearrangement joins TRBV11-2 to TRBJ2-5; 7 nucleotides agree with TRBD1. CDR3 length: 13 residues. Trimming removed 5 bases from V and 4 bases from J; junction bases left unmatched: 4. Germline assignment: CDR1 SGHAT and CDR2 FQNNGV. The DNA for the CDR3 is TGTGCCAGCAGCGGATACAGGGGAGAGACCCAGTACTTC. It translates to CASSGYRGETQYF.

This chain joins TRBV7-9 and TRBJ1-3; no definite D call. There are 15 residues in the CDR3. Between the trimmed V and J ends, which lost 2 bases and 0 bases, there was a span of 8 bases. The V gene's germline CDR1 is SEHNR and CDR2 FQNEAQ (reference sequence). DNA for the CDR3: TGTGCCAGCAGCTTAAAGCCGGACTCTGGAAACACCATATATTTT. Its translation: CASSLKPDSGNTIYF.

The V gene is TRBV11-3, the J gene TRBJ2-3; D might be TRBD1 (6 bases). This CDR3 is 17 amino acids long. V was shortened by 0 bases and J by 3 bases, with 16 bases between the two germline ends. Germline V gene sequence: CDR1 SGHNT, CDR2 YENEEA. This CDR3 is CASSLERGTDHTDTQYF. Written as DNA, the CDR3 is TGTGCCAGCAGCTTAGAGAGGGGGACCGACCATACAGATACGCAGTATTTT.

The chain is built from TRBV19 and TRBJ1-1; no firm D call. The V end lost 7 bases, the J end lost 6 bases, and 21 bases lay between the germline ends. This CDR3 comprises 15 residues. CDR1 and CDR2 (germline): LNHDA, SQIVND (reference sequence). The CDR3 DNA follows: TGTGCCAGTACCCCCCTTTTGGCCTATGGGGCTGAAGCTTTCTTT. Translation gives CASTPLLAYGAEAFF.

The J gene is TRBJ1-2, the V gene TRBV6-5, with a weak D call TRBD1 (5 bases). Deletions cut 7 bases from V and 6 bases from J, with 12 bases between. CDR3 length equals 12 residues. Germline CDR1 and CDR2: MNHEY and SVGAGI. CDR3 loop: CASTGDRDGYTF. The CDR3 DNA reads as TGTGCCAGCACGGGGGACCGTGATGGCTACACCTTC.

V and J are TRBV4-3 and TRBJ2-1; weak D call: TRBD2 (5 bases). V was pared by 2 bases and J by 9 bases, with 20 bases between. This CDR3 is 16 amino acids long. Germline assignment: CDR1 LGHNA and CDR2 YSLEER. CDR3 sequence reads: CASSQRHNWSGSEQFF. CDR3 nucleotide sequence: TGCGCCAGCAGCCAAAGGCACAACTGGTCTGGGAGTGAGCAGTTCTTC.

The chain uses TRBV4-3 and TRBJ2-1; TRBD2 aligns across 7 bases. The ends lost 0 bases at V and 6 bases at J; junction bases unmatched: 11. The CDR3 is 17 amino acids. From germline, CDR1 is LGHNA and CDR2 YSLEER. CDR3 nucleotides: TGCGCCAGCAGCCAAGATCAGGAGCGGGAAATACCCAATGAGCAGTTCTTC. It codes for CASSQDQEREIPNEQFF.

CDR3 nucleotide sequence: TGTGCCAGCAGCCCCCGGTTCCCGATGAACACTGAAGCTTTCTTT. Translated: CASSPRFPMNTEAFF. The chain uses TRBV9 and TRBJ1-1, with D unresolved. V was shortened by 4 bases and J by 0 bases, with 13 bases between the two germline ends. Germline CDR1 and CDR2: SGDLS and YYNGEE. The CDR3 has 15 residues.

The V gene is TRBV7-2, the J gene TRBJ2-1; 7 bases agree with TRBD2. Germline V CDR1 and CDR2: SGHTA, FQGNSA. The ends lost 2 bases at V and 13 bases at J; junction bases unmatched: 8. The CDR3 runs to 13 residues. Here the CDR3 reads CASSLQTSQYQFF. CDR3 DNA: TGTGCCAGCAGCTTACAGACTAGCCAATACCAGTTCTTC. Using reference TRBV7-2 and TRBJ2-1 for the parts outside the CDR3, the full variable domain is GAGVSQSPSNKVTEKGKDVELRCDPISGHTALYWYRQSLGQGLEFLIYFQGNSAPDKSGLPSDRFSAERTGGSVSTLTIQRTQQEDSAVYLCASSLQTSQYQFFGPGTRLTVL.

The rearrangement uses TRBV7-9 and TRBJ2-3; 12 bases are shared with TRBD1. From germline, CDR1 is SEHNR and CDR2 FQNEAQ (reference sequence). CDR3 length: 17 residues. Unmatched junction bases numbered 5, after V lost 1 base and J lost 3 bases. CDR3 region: CASSLVWDRGRTDTQYF. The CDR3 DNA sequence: TGTGCCAGCAGCTTAGTTTGGGACAGGGGGCGGACAGATACGCAGTATTTT. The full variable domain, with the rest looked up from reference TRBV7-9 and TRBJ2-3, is DTGVSQNPRHKITKRGQNVTFRCDPISEHNRLYWYRQTLGQGPEFLTYFQNEAQLEKSRLLSDRFSAERPKGSFSTLEIQRTEQGDSAMYLCASSLVWDRGRTDTQYFGPGTRLTVL.

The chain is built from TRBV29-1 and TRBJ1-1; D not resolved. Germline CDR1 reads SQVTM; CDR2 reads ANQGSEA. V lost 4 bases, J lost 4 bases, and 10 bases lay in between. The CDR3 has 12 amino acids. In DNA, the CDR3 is TGCAGCGTTGTAGAAGGAGGCACTGAAGCTTTCTTT. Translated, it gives CSVVEGGTEAFF.

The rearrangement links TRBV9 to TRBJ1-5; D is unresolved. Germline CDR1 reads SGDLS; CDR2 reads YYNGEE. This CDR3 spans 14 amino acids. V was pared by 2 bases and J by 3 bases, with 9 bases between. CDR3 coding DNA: TGTGCCAGCAGCGTGGCGTGGGTCAATCAGCCCCAGCATTTT. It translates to CASSVAWVNQPQHF.

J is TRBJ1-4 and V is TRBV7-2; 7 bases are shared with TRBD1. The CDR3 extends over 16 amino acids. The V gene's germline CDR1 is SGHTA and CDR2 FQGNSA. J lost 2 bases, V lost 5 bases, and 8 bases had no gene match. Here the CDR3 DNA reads TGTGCCAGCAGCCGCGACAGGGTTGTTACTAATGAAAAACTGTTTTTT. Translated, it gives CASSRDRVVTNEKLFF.

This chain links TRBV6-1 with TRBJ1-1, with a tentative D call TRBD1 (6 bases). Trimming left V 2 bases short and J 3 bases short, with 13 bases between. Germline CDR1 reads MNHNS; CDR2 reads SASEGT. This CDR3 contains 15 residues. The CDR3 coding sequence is TGTGCCAGCAGTGAATTTTGGGGGGCGGACACTGAAGCTTTCTTT. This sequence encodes CASSEFWGADTEAFF.

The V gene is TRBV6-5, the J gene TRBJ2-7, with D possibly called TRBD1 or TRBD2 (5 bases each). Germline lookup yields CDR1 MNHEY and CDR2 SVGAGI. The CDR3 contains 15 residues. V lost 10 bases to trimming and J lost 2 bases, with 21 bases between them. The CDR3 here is CATKVGREIAYEQYF. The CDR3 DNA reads TGTGCCACCAAGGTTGGCAGGGAGATAGCCTACGAGCAGTACTTC.